These T cell receptor beta chains were read from a single sample in a study of beta chain features in type 1 diabetes. Assay: immunoSEQ multiplex PCR; the TCRdb copy retains only in-frame clones and omits some. The sample contains 250,000 to 350,000 clones, 15% of which appear only once. The sequenced sample consisted of naive CD4+ T cells from blood. The receptors were gathered from a young man with type 1 diabetes. The conserved cysteine and the conserved F or W are not part of the CDR3 here. D genes are given only for firm matches. Some rows have no size entry. The others give once, few or many, or a class for an expanded clone.

j_gene: TRBJ1-2
d_gene: TRBD1
abundance: NA
v_gene: TRBV6-5
CDR3aa: ASSPRTGFA

j_gene: TRBJ1-5
d_gene: TRBD1
abundance: NA
v_gene: TRBV19
CDR3aa: ASSDRGQPQH

j_gene: TRBJ2-3
d_gene: NA
abundance: NA
v_gene: TRBV5-1
CDR3aa: ASSLRQGSDTQY

j_gene: TRBJ2-1
d_gene: TRBD2
abundance: few
v_gene: TRBV10-3
CDR3aa: AISGSTGTLGGDEQF

j_gene: TRBJ1-1
d_gene: TRBD1
abundance: NA
v_gene: TRBV9
CDR3aa: ASSAQGQGLWTEAF

j_gene: TRBJ2-1
d_gene: NA
abundance: NA
v_gene: TRBV19
CDR3aa: ASSIQSTVPYNEQF

j_gene: TRBJ2-3
d_gene: TRBD2
abundance: few
v_gene: TRBV4-2
CDR3aa: ASSQETSDHTDTQY

j_gene: TRBJ2-1
d_gene: TRBD2
abundance: few
v_gene: TRBV5-4
CDR3aa: ASSLDAAGGSSEL

j_gene: TRBJ2-7
d_gene: NA
abundance: few
v_gene: TRBV11-2
CDR3aa: ASSRTGGSSYEQY

j_gene: TRBJ2-2
d_gene: TRBD1
abundance: NA
v_gene: TRBV7-9
CDR3aa: ASSAWTGDNTGELF

j_gene: TRBJ2-7
d_gene: TRBD1
abundance: NA
v_gene: TRBV11-2
CDR3aa: ASSFGTGLYEQY

j_gene: TRBJ2-7
d_gene: TRBD1
abundance: few
v_gene: TRBV7-9
CDR3aa: ASSYQTGAYEQY

j_gene: TRBJ2-2
d_gene: TRBD1
abundance: few
v_gene: TRBV19
CDR3aa: ASSTGQVLNTGELF

j_gene: TRBJ2-1
d_gene: NA
abundance: NA
v_gene: TRBV5-4
CDR3aa: ASSLGGAETYNEQF